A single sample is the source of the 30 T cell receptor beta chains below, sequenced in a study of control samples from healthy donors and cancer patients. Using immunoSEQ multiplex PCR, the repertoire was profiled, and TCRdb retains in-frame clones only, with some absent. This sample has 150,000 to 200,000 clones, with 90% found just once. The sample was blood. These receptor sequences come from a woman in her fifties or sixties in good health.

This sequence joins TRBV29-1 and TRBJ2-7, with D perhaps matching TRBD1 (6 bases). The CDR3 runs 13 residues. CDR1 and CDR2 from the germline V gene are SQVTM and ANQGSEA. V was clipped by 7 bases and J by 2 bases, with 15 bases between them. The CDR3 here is CSASPGDPYEQYF. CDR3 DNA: TGCAGCGCAAGCCCAGGGGATCCCTACGAGCAGTACTTC.

Here the CDR3 DNA reads TGTGCCAGCAGCGTAGCGGCAGCAGATACGCAGTATTTT. This gives the protein CASSVAAADTQYF. V usage is TRBV9 and J usage is TRBJ2-3; D is unresolved. Germline values: CDR1 SGDLS, CDR2 YYNGEE. This CDR3 is 13 amino acids long. With 0 bases removed from V and 4 bases from J, the gap between germline ends came to 6 bases.

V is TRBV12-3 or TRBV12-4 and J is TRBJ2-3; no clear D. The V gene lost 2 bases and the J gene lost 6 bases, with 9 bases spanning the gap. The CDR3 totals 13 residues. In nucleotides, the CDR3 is TGTGCCAGCAGTTTACAGCAGTTGGATACGCAGTATTTT. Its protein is CASSLQQLDTQYF.

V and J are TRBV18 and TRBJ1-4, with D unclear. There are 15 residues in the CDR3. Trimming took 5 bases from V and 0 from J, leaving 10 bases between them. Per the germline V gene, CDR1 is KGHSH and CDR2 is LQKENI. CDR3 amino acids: CASSATSTTNEKLFF. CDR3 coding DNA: TGTGCCAGCTCAGCGACTTCAACAACTAATGAAAAACTGTTTTTT.

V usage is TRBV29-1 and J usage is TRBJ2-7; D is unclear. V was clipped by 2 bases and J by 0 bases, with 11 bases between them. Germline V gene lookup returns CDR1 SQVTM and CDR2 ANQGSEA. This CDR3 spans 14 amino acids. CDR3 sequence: CSVERQADSYEQYF. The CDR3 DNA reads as TGCAGCGTTGAACGGCAGGCCGACTCCTACGAGCAGTACTTC.

The CDR3: CASSASGPGELFF. In DNA, the CDR3 is TGTGCCAGCAGCGCTAGCGGGCCCGGGGAGCTGTTTTTT. This rearrangement joins TRBV9 to TRBJ2-2; 8 bases agree with TRBD2. Germline V gene lookup returns CDR1 SGDLS and CDR2 YYNGEE. V lost 3 bases, J lost 6 bases, and 1 base stayed unmatched. The CDR3 sequence is 13 residues long.

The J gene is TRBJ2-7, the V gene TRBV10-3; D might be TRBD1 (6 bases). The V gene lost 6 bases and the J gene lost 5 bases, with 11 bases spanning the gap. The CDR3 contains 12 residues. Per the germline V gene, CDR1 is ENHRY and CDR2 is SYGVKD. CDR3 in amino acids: CAIREGQNEQYF. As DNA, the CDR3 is TGTGCCATCAGAGAAGGACAGAACGAGCAGTACTTC.

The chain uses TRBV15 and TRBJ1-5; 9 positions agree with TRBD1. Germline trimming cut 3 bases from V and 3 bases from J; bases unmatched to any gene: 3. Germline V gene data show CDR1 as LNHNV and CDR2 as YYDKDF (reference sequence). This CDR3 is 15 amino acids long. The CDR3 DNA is TGTGCCACCAGCAGGGGGGACAGGGACAATCAGCCCCAGCATTTT. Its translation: CATSRGDRDNQPQHF.

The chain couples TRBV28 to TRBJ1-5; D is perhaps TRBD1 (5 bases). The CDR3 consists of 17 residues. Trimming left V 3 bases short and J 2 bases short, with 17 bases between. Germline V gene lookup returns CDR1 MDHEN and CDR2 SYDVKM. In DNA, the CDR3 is TGTGCCAGCAGTTTTAGTAAAGGGGTGATCGGCAATCAGCCCCAGCATTTT. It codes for CASSFSKGVIGNQPQHF.

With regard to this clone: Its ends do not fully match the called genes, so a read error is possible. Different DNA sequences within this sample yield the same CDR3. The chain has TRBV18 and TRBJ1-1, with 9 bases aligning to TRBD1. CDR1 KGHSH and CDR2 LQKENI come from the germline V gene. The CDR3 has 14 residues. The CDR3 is CASSPQGANTEAFF. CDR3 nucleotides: TGTGCCAGCTCCCCACAGGGGGCAAACACTGAAGCTTTCTTT.

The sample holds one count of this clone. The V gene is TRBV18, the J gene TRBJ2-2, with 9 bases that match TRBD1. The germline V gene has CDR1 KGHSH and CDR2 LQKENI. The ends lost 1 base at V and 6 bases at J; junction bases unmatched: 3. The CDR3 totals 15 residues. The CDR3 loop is CASSPRDRVAGELFF. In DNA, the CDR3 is TGTGCCAGCTCACCACGGGACAGGGTCGCCGGGGAGCTGTTTTTT.

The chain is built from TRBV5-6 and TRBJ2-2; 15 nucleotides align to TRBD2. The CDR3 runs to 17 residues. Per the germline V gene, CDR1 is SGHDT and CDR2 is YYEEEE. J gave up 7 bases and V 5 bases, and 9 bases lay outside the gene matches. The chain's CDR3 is CASRPGLAGGQDGELFF. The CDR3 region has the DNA TGTGCCAGCAGGCCGGGACTAGCGGGAGGACAAGACGGGGAGCTGTTTTTT.

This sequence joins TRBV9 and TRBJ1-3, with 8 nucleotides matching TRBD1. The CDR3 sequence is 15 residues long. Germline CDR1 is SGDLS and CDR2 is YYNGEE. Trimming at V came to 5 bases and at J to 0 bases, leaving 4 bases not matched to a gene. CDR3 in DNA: TGTGCCAGCAGTGCAGGGGGCGGCTCTGGAAACACCATATATTTT. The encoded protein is CASSAGGGSGNTIYF.

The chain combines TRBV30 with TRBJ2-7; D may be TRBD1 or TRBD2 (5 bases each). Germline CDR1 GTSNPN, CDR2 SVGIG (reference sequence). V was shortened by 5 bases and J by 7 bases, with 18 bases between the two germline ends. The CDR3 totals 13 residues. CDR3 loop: CAWGDLFTGEQYF. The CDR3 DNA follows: TGTGCCTGGGGGGACCTTTTCACGGGGGAGCAGTACTTC.

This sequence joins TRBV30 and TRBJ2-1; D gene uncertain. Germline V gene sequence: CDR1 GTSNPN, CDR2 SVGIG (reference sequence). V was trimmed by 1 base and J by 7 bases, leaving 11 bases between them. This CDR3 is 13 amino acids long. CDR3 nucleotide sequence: TGTGCCTGGAGTGGGGTGAAGAGGAATGAGCAGTTCTTC. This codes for CAWSGVKRNEQFF.

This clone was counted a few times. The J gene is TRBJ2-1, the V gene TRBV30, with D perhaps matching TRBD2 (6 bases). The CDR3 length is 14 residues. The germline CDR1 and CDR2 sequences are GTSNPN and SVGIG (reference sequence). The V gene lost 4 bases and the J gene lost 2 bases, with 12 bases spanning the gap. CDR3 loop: CAWNGDLTYNEQFF. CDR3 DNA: TGTGCCTGGAATGGGGACTTAACCTACAATGAGCAGTTCTTC.

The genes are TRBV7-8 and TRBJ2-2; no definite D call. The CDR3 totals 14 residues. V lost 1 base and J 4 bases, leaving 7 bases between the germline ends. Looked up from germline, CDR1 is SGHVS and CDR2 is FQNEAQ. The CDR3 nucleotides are TGTGCCAGCAGCTTAGTTAGTCGCACCGGGGAGCTGTTTTTT. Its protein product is CASSLVSRTGELFF. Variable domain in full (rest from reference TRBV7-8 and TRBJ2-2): GAGVSQSPRYKVAKRGQDVALRCDPISGHVSLFWYQQALGQGPEFLTYFQNEAQLDKSGLPSDRFFAERPEGSVSTLKIQRTQQEDSAVYLCASSLVSRTGELFFGEGSRLTVL.

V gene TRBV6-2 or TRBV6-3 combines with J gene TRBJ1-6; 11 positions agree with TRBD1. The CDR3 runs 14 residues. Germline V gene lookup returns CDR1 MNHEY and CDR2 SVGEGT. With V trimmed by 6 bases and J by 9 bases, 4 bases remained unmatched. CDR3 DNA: TGTGCCAGCAGCCGTGGGACAGGGGGTTCACCCCTCCACTTT. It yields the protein CASSRGTGGSPLHF.

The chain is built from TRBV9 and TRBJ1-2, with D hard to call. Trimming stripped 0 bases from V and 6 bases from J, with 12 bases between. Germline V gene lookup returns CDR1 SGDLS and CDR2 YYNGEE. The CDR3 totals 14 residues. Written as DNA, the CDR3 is TGTGCCAGCAGCGTAGCGGCAGGCCGACATGGCTACACCTTC. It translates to CASSVAAGRHGYTF. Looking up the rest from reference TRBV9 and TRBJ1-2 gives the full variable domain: DSGVTQTPKHLITATGQRVTLRCSPRSGDLSVYWYQQSLDQGLQFLIQYYNGEERAKGNILERFSAQQFPDLHSELNLSSLELGDSALYFCASSVAAGRHGYTFGSGTRLTVV.

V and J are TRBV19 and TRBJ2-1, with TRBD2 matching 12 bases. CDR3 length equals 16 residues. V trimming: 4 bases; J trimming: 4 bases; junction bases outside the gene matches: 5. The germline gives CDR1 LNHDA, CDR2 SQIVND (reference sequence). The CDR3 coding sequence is TGTGCCAGTAGTAGGTACGGGACTAGCGGGTACAATGAGCAGTTCTTC. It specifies CASSRYGTSGYNEQFF.

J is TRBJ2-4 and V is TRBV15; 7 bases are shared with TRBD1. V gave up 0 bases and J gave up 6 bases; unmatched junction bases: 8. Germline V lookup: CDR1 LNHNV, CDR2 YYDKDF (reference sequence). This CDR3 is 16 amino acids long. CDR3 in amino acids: CATSRDFDRVRNIQYF. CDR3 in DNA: TGTGCCACCAGCAGAGATTTTGACAGGGTGAGAAACATTCAGTACTTC.

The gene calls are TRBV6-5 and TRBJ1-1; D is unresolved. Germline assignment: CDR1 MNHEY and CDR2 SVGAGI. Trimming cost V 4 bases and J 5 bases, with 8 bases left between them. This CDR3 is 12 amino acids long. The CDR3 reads CASSSSETEAFF. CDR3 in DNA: TGTGCCAGCAGTTCCAGTGAGACTGAAGCTTTCTTT.

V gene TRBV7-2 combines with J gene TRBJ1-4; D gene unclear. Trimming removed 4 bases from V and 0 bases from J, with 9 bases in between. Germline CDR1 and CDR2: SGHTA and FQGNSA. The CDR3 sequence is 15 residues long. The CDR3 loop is CASSSQSSTNEKLFF. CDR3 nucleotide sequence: TGTGCCAGCAGCTCCCAGAGTTCAACTAATGAAAAACTGTTTTTT.

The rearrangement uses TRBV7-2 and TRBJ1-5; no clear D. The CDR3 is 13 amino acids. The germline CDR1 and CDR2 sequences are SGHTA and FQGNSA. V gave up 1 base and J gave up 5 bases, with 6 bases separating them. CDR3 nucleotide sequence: TGTGCCAGCAGCTTAGACAGTGATCAGCCCCAGCATTTT. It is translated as CASSLDSDQPQHF.

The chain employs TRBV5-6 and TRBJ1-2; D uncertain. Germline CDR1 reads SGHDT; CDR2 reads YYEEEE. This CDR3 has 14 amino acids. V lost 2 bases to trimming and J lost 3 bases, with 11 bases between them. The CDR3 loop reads CASSFGVSDYGYTF. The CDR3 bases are TGTGCCAGCAGCTTTGGGGTTTCGGACTATGGCTACACCTTC.

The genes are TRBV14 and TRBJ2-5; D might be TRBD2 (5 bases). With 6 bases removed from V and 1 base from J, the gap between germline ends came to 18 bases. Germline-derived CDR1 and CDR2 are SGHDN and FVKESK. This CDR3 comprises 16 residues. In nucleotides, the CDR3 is TGTGCCAGCAGTCCGACTGGGAGCAGACGCCAAGAGACCCAGTACTTC. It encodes CASSPTGSRRQETQYF.

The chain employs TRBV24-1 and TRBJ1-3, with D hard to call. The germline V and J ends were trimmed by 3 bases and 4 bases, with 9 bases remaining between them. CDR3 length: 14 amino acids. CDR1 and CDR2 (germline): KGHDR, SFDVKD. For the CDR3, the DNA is TGTGCCACCAGTGATCCTAAGGGCGGAAACACCATATATTTT. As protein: CATSDPKGGNTIYF.

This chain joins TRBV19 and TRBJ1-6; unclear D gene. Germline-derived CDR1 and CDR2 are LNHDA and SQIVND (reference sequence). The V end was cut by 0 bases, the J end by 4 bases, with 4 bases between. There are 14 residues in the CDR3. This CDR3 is CASSIDPYNSPLHF. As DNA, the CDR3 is TGTGCCAGTAGTATAGATCCGTATAATTCACCCCTCCACTTT.

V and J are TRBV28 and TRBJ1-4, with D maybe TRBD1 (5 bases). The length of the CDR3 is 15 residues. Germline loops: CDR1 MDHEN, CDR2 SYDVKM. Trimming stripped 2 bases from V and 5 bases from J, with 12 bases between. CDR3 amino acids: CASSLVGGENEKLFF. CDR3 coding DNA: TGTGCCAGCAGTTTAGTTGGGGGGGAAAATGAAAAACTGTTTTTT.

The CDR3 reads CASRLNTEAFF. CDR3 in DNA: TGTGCCAGTAGGCTGAACACTGAAGCTTTCTTT. The V gene is TRBV19, the J gene TRBJ1-1; D is unclear. Trimming shortened V by 6 bases and J by 0 bases, and 2 bases separated the two germline ends. The CDR3 totals 11 residues. The germline gives CDR1 LNHDA, CDR2 SQIVND (reference sequence).